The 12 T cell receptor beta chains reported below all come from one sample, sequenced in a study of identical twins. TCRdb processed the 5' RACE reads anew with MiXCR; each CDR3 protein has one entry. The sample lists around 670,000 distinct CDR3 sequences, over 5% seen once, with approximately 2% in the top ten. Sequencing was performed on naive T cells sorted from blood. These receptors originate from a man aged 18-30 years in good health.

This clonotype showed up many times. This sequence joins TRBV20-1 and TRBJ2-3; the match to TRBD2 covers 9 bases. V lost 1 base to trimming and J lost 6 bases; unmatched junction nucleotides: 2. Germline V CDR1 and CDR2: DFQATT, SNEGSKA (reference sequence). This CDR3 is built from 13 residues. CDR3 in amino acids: CSARGGGADTQYF. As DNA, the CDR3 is TGCAGTGCTAGAGGCGGGGGGGCGGATACGCAGTATTTT.

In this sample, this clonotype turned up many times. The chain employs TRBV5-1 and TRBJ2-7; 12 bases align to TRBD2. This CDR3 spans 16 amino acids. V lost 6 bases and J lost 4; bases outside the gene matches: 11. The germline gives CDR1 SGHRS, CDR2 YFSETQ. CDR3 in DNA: TGCGCCAGCAATAACCTGACTAGCGGGAGAACTTACGAGCAGTACGTC. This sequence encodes CASNNLTSGRTYEQYV.

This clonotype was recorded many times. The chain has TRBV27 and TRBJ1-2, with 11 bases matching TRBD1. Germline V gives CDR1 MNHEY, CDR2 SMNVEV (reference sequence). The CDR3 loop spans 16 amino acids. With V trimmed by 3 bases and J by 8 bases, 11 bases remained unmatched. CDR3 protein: CASSLHRDRGFGGYTF. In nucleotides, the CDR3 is TGTGCCAGCAGTTTGCACCGGGACAGGGGGTTTGGGGGCTACACCTTC.

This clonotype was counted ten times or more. The CDR3, as DNA: TGTGCCAGCAGTTCCTTAACAGGTGCTTATGGCTACACCTTC. Translating gives CASSSLTGAYGYTF. This chain links TRBV27 with TRBJ1-2, with a weak D call TRBD1 (5 bases). There are 14 residues in the CDR3. Germline CDR1 reads MNHEY; CDR2 reads SMNVEV (reference sequence). V was shortened by 4 bases and J by 5 bases, with 14 bases between the two germline ends.

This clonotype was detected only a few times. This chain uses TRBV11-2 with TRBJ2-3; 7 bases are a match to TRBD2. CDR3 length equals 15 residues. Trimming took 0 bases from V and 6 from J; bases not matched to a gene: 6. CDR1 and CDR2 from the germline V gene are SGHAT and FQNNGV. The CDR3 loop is CASSLDGAGGDTQYF. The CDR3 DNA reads TGTGCCAGCAGCTTAGACGGGGCCGGGGGGGATACGCAGTATTTT.

CDR3 nucleotides: TGTGCCAGCAGCGCCTCTAGCGGCATTAGCACAGATACGCAGTATTTT. It specifies CASSASSGISTDTQYF. The V and J genes are TRBV9 and TRBJ2-3; 7 bases match TRBD2. The V gene's germline CDR1 is SGDLS and CDR2 YYNGEE. There are 16 residues in the CDR3. Trimming at V came to 3 bases and at J to 0 bases, leaving 7 bases not matched to a gene.

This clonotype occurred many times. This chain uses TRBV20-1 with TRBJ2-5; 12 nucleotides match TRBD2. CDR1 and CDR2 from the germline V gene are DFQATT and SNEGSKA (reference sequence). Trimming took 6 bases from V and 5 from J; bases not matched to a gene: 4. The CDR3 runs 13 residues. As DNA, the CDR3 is TGCAGTGCCAGGACTAGCGGGACGGAGACCCAGTACTTC. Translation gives CSARTSGTETQYF.

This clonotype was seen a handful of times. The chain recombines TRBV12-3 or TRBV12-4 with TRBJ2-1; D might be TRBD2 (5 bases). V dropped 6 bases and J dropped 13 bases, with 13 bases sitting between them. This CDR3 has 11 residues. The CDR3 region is CASSEGTGQFF. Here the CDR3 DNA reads TGTGCCAGCAGCGAGGGAACCGGTCAGTTCTTC.

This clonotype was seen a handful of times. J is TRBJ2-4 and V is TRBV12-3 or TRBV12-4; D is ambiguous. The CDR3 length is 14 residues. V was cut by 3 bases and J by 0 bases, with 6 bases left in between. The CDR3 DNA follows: TGTGCCAGCAGTTTTCAGGAAGCCAAAAACATTCAGTACTTC. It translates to CASSFQEAKNIQYF.

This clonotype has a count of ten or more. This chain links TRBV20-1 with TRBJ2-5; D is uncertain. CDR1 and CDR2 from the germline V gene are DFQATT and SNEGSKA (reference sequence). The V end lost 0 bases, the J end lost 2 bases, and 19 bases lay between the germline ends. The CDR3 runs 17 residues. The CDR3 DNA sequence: TGCAGTGCTAGAGACATAGCCCCGGACGTCACGCAAGAGACCCAGTACTTC. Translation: CSARDIAPDVTQETQYF.

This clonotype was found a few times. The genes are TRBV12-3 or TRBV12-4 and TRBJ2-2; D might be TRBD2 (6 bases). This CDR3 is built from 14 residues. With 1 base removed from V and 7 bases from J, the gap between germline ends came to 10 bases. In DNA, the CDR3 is TGTGCCAGCAGTTTAGTTTTGCGGGGCGGGGAGCTGTTTTTT. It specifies CASSLVLRGGELFF.

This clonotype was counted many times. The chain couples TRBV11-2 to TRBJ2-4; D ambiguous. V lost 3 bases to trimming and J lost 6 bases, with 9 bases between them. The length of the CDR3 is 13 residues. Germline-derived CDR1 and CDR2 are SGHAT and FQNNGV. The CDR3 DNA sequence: TGTGCCAGCAGCTTGGAAGGCGTAAACATTCAGTACTTC. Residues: CASSLEGVNIQYF.